This TCR beta chain emerged from a study of T-cell memory formation after mild COVID-19. Overall study findings and caveats: Contracting CD8+ clones were enriched in EMRA, CD4+ mainly in CM and EM.

In the case of this clonotype: Its matching antigen is unknown. The CDR3 end shows no conserved phenylalanine or tryptophan, and so a read error is likely.

The CDR3 contains 13 residues. Germline values: CDR1 SQVTM, CDR2 ANQGSEA. V lost 3 bases, J lost 6 bases, and 15 bases lay in between. TCRdb re-called the 5' RACE reads through MiXCR, storing one row per CDR3 protein. The sample has roughly 480,000 distinct CDR3 sequences, roughly 25% seen once. The receptor's source is an adult woman who had mild COVID-19 (a few samples of this study predate the infection). Cell type and time point are not known. The rearrangement uses TRBV29-1 and TRBJ2-7, with TRBD2 as a possible D gene (6 bases). The sample was PBMCs or a T cell subset sorted from them (not recorded which). In nucleotides, the CDR3 is TGCAGCGTTGAGGGGACTGGAGACCGCGAGCAGTACTAC. Amino acids: CSVEGTGDREQYY.